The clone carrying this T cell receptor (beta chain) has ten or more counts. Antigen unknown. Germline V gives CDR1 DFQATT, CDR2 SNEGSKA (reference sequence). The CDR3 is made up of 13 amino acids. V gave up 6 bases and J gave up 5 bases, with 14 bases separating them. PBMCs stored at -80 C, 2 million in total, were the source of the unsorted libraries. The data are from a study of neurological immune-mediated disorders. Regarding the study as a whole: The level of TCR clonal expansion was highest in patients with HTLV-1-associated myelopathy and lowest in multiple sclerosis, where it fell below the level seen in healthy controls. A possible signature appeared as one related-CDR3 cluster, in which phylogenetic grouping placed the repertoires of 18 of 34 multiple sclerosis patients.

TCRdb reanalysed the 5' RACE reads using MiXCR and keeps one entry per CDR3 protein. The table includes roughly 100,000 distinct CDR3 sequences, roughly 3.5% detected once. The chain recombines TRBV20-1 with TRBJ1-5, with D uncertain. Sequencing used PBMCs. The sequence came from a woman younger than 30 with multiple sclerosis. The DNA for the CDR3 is TGCAGTGCAACTTCAAGTGGAGATCAGCCCCAGCATTTT. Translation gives CSATSSGDQPQHF.